The next 9 T cell receptor beta chains were all read from a single sample in a study of blood T cell repertoires in COVID-19. The method was immunoSEQ multiplex PCR; TCRdb's version includes in-frame clones alone and lacks a portion of them. The data hold about 230,000 clones, with 85% observed a single time. Sequences were obtained from peripheral blood. The receptor set was obtained from a man aged 35 to 55 with acute or convalescent COVID-19.

This chain joins TRBV21-1 and TRBJ2-1; TRBD2, the table's D call, lacks a check against the DNA. TRBV21-1 is a documented pseudogene. The CDR3 spans 16 residues. CDR3 nucleotide sequence: TGTGCCAGCAGCTCGTTTCCGGTAAGCTCCTACAATGAGCAGTTCTTC. Encoded protein: CASSSFPVSSYNEQFF.

V and J are TRBV3-1 (or the pseudogene TRBV3-2) and TRBJ2-5, with D uncertain. The germline V gene has CDR1 LGHDT and CDR2 YNNKEL (reference sequence). V was pared by 2 bases and J by 0 bases, with 13 bases between. The CDR3 is 16 residues long. CDR3 sequence (DNA): TGTGCCAGCAGCCAAAATCCCGGTAACCACCAAGAGACCCAGTACTTC. Translated: CASSQNPGNHQETQYF.

The chain uses TRBV7-8 and TRBJ1-5, with 12 nucleotides matching TRBD1. CDR3 size: 15 residues. Per germline, CDR1 SGHVS and CDR2 FQNEAQ. Trimming took 4 bases from V and 10 from J; bases not matched to a gene: 8. The CDR3 DNA sequence: TGTGCCAGCAGCTCGGGGACAGGGGGCGAAAAACCCCAGCATTTT. Amino acid sequence: CASSSGTGGEKPQHF.

This clone was seen only a few times. The J gene is TRBJ1-2, the V gene TRBV28, with 8 bases aligning to TRBD1. In germline, CDR1 is MDHEN, CDR2 SYDVKM. This CDR3 is built from 14 residues. The V segment lost 3 bases and the J segment 3 bases; nucleotides outside the gene matches: 3. CDR3 region: CASSFLDRDYGYTF. The CDR3 region has the DNA TGTGCCAGCAGTTTCTTGGACAGGGACTATGGCTACACCTTC.

The chain recombines TRBV7-8 with TRBJ1-6; 7 nucleotides match TRBD1. V gave up 6 bases and J gave up 13 bases; unmatched junction bases: 18. This CDR3 has 16 residues. CDR1 and CDR2 (germline): SGHVS, FQNEAQ. The CDR3 sequence: CASRISGTALGGPLHF. The CDR3 DNA sequence: TGTGCCAGCAGAATTTCCGGGACAGCTTTAGGGGGTCCCCTCCACTTT.

The chain uses TRBV30 and TRBJ2-3; D gene uncertain. With 2 bases removed from V and 6 bases from J, the gap between germline ends came to 6 bases. Germline CDR1 is GTSNPN and CDR2 is SVGIG (reference sequence). The CDR3 totals 11 residues. In DNA form, the CDR3 reads TGTGCCTGGAGTAATTCTGATACGCAGTATTTT. It codes for CAWSNSDTQYF. The variable domain in full, completed from reference TRBV30 and TRBJ2-3, reads SQTIHQWPATLVQPVGSPLSLECTVEGTSNPNLYWYRQAAGRGLQLLFYSVGIGQISSEVPQNLSASRPQDRQFILSSKKLLLSDSGFYLCAWSNSDTQYFGPGTRLTVL.

The chain combines TRBV7-3 with TRBJ2-3; TRBD2 matches at 8 bases. CDR1 is SGHTA, CDR2 FQGTGA, per germline. The CDR3 has 15 residues. The V segment lost 3 bases and the J segment 2 bases; nucleotides outside the gene matches: 4. The CDR3 DNA follows: TGTGCCAGCAGCTTTGGTAGCGGGGCCACAGATACGCAGTATTTT. Amino acid sequence: CASSFGSGATDTQYF.

The chain combines TRBV19 with TRBJ2-5, with D possibly being TRBD2 (7 bases). V was cut by 1 base and J by 4 bases, with 13 bases left in between. CDR1 LNHDA and CDR2 SQIVND come from the germline V gene (reference sequence). There are 15 residues in the CDR3. CDR3 bases: TGTGCCAGTAGTATAGGGGGGGGCCGTTCAGAGACCCAGTACTTC. Translation: CASSIGGGRSETQYF.

This clone was observed once. This chain connects TRBV2 to TRBJ1-5; the match to TRBD1 covers 10 bases. Trimming took 6 bases from V and 5 from J; bases not matched to a gene: 1. From germline, CDR1 is SNHLY and CDR2 FYNNEI. CDR3 size: 13 residues. The CDR3 coding sequence is TGTGCCAGCAGCGGGACAGGGGATCAGCCCCAGCATTTT. It translates to CASSGTGDQPQHF.